A single sample gave rise to the 23 T cell receptor beta chains below, sequenced in a study of blood T cell repertoires in COVID-19. TCRdb's table, derived via immunoSEQ multiplex PCR, lists solely in-frame clones and lacks some. The table lists 200,000 to 250,000 clones, approximately 86% of them singletons. The sample taken for sequencing was peripheral blood. The receptors were gathered from a woman in her sixties or seventies with active or convalescent COVID-19.

This clone was observed a few times. The chain uses TRBV12-3 or TRBV12-4 and TRBJ1-2; the D is unclear. The CDR3 runs 11 residues. Trimming took 5 bases from V and 8 from J, leaving 9 bases between them. The CDR3 loop is CASSGFRGYTF. The CDR3 coding sequence is TGTGCCAGCAGTGGATTCAGGGGCTACACCTTC.

This chain joins TRBV7-3 and TRBJ1-3, with 8 bases aligning to TRBD1. CDR1 SGHTA and CDR2 FQGTGA come from the germline V gene. This CDR3 contains 14 residues. V was clipped by 6 bases and J by 9 bases; unmatched bases: 10. CDR3 region: CASSPVGTGGTIYF. CDR3 nucleotides: TGTGCCAGCAGTCCGGTGGGGACAGGAGGCACCATATATTTT.

Written as DNA, the CDR3 is TGTGCCAGCAGTTACGGCGGGGTGCCATCCAGCTACGCTTTCTTT. Protein sequence: CASSYGGVPSSYAFF. This chain links TRBV6-2 or TRBV6-3 with TRBJ1-1; no definite D call. The V and J ends lost 2 bases and 11 bases respectively, with 21 bases between them. This CDR3 region has 15 residues. CDR1 is MNHEY and CDR2 is SVGEGT in the germline V gene.

The gene calls are TRBV6-6 and TRBJ1-2; no definite D call. Germline V gene sequence: CDR1 MNHNY, CDR2 SVGAGI (reference sequence). The V end was cut by 5 bases, the J end by 8 bases, with 9 bases between. The CDR3 runs to 11 residues. The CDR3 region has the DNA TGTGCCAGCAGTCGGGAGGGAGGCTACACCTTC. As protein: CASSREGGYTF.

The chain recombines TRBV18 with TRBJ1-1; 8 bases are shared with TRBD1. V trimming: 3 bases; J trimming: 5 bases; junction bases outside the gene matches: 11. This CDR3 comprises 16 residues. Germline lookup yields CDR1 KGHSH and CDR2 LQKENI. The DNA for the CDR3 is TGTGCCAGCTCACCCCTCGCGACAGGGGCGGTTACTGAAGCTTTCTTT. Residues: CASSPLATGAVTEAFF.

This clone appeared a single time. This chain links TRBV7-2 with TRBJ2-7, with 10 bases matching TRBD2. The length of the CDR3 is 17 residues. Germline CDR1 SGHTA, CDR2 FQGNSA. Losses at the gene ends were 1 base for V and 3 bases for J; bases not matched to a gene: 9. The CDR3 region is CASSLVASGGTFYEQYF. The CDR3 region has the DNA TGTGCCAGCAGCTTAGTCGCTAGCGGGGGAACATTCTACGAGCAGTACTTC.

This chain connects TRBV13 to TRBJ2-7; maybe TRBD1 (6 bases). V was pared by 6 bases and J by 5 bases, with 17 bases between. The germline V gene encodes CDR1 PRHDT and CDR2 FYEKMQ (reference sequence). This CDR3 is built from 14 residues. The CDR3 sequence: CASRQIRDKHEQYF. In DNA form, the CDR3 reads TGTGCCAGCAGGCAAATCCGGGACAAACACGAGCAGTACTTC. Filled out from reference TRBV13 and TRBJ2-7, the complete variable domain reads AAGVIQSPRHLIKEKRETATLKCYPIPRHDTVYWYQQGPGQDPQFLISFYEKMQSDKGSIPDRFSAQQFSDYHSELNMSSLELGDSALYFCASRQIRDKHEQYFGPGTRLTVT.

The chain combines TRBV3-1 (or the pseudogene TRBV3-2) with TRBJ1-2, with D perhaps TRBD1 (6 bases). This CDR3 spans 18 amino acids. Trimming shortened V by 1 base and J by 3 bases, and 21 bases separated the two germline ends. Germline-derived CDR1 and CDR2 are LGHDT and YNNKEL (reference sequence). CDR3 in DNA: TGTGCCAGCAGCCAAGTACGGTGGGAGGGGGTCGCGGACTATGGCTACACCTTC. It is translated as CASSQVRWEGVADYGYTF.

This clone turned up a few times. The gene calls are TRBV24-1 and TRBJ1-5; D is uncertain. Germline loops: CDR1 KGHDR, CDR2 SFDVKD. The CDR3 loop spans 13 amino acids. The ends were cut back, 2 bases at V and 6 bases at J, with 7 bases in the middle. Written as DNA, the CDR3 is TGTGCCACCAGTGATTGGCGGTCTCAGCCCCAGCATTTT. This codes for CATSDWRSQPQHF.

The chain joins TRBV6-5 to TRBJ1-4, with no clear D. The CDR3 runs to 15 residues. V was trimmed by 0 bases and J by 11 bases, leaving 16 bases between them. Germline V gene sequence: CDR1 MNHEY, CDR2 SVGAGI. In nucleotides, the CDR3 is TGTGCCAGCAGTTACTCGTTGGCAGCTACAGAGAAACTGTTTTTT. The encoded protein is CASSYSLAATEKLFF.

The rearrangement links TRBV6-5 to TRBJ1-4; TRBD1 might be the D (5 bases). The V end was cut by 2 bases, the J end by 6 bases, with 10 bases between. Looked up from germline, CDR1 is MNHEY and CDR2 is SVGAGI. This CDR3 has 14 amino acids. The CDR3 DNA reads TGTGCCAGCAGTTACCGGACGACAGATGAAAAACTGTTTTTT. It is translated as CASSYRTTDEKLFF.

The chain links TRBV19 to TRBJ1-4, with D possibly being TRBD1 (5 bases). This CDR3 is built from 15 residues. CDR1 is LNHDA and CDR2 is SQIVND in the germline V gene (reference sequence). The V end was cut by 6 bases, the J end by 7 bases, with 18 bases between. CDR3 sequence: CASSQSAGRVEKLFF. CDR3 coding DNA: TGTGCCAGTAGCCAATCAGCGGGGCGAGTTGAAAAACTGTTTTTT. Variable domain in full (rest from reference TRBV19 and TRBJ1-4): DGGITQSPKYLFRKEGQNVTLSCEQNLNHDAMYWYRQDPGQGLRLIYYSQIVNDFQKGDIAEGYSVSREKKESFPLTVTSAQKNPTAFYLCASSQSAGRVEKLFFGSGTQLSVL.

The chain carries TRBV4-3 and TRBJ1-4, with D perhaps matching TRBD1 (6 bases). CDR1 LGHNA and CDR2 YSLEER come from the germline V gene. The CDR3 has 17 residues. Trimming stripped 3 bases from V and 13 bases from J, with 27 bases between. The CDR3: CASSQAARGAGPQGLFF. DNA of the CDR3: TGCGCCAGCAGCCAGGCCGCCCGGGGGGCAGGACCCCAGGGACTGTTTTTT.

The rearrangement joins TRBV16 to TRBJ1-2; no clear D gene. The CDR3 consists of 15 residues. Trimming shortened V by 4 bases and J by 2 bases, and 14 bases separated the two germline ends. CDR1 is KGHSY and CDR2 is FQNENV in the germline V gene. The CDR3 sequence is CASSLRGYWNYGYTF. The CDR3 DNA reads as TGTGCCAGCAGCCTCCGGGGATACTGGAACTATGGCTACACCTTC.

This chain links TRBV19 with TRBJ1-2; TRBD1 matches at 10 bases. After removal of 6 bases from V and 7 bases from J, the junction contained 11 bases not matched to a gene. Germline CDR1 reads LNHDA; CDR2 reads SQIVND (reference sequence). The CDR3 is made up of 15 amino acids. The CDR3 reads CASSPPTGGVGGYTF. The DNA for the CDR3 is TGTGCCAGTAGCCCCCCGACAGGGGGCGTAGGTGGCTACACCTTC.

The chain joins TRBV23-1 to TRBJ2-1; D may be TRBD2 (6 bases). TRBV23-1 is marked as an open reading frame, function uncertain. V lost 6 bases to trimming and J lost 6 bases, with 12 bases between them. The CDR3 loop spans 13 amino acids. CDR3 loop: CASSPGGSNEQFF. The CDR3 DNA sequence: TGCGCCAGCAGCCCCGGAGGGAGCAATGAGCAGTTCTTC.

Comments on this clone: The junction departs from the called germline gene at one end, perhaps through a read error. The chain is built from TRBV5-4 and TRBJ2-1, with 13 bases fitting TRBD2. The CDR3 sequence is 14 residues long. The germline CDR1 and CDR2 sequences are SGHNT and YYREEE (reference sequence). CDR3 nucleotide sequence: TGTGCCAGCAGCCCGGGCCCGACTAGCGGGGGGACGCTCTTC. It codes for CASSPGPTSGGTLF. The complete variable domain, with remaining parts taken from reference TRBV5-4 and TRBJ2-1, reads ETGVTQSPTHLIKTRGQQVTLRCSSQSGHNTVSWYQQALGQGPQFIFQYYREEENGRGNFPPRFSGLQFPNYSSELNVNALELDDSALYLCASSPGPTSGGTLFGPGTRLTVL.

The J gene is TRBJ2-1, the V gene TRBV6-5; tentatively, D is TRBD2 (6 bases). Trimming removed 8 bases from V and 8 bases from J, with 16 bases in between. Germline values: CDR1 MNHEY, CDR2 SVGAGI. The CDR3 contains 13 residues. The CDR3 DNA sequence: TGTGCCAGCGCTCGGGAGCGAAGCGATGAGCAGTTCTTC. Translating it yields CASARERSDEQFF.

V is TRBV4-3 and J is TRBJ1-1; possibly TRBD1 for D (6 bases). Trimming removed 0 bases at V and 3 bases at J, with 11 bases between. Germline V gene data show CDR1 as LGHNA and CDR2 as YSLEER. CDR3 size: 15 residues. CDR3 amino acids: CASSQDRGYDTEAFF. CDR3 coding DNA: TGCGCCAGCAGCCAAGATAGGGGGTACGACACTGAAGCTTTCTTT.

This clone was found once. The rearrangement uses TRBV10-1 and TRBJ2-1, with 9 bases identical to TRBD2. V dropped 4 bases and J dropped 9; count of bases not matched to a gene: 10. Germline assignment: CDR1 WNHNN and CDR2 SYGVQD (reference sequence). CDR3 length: 15 amino acids. CDR3 region: CASSGGASGEGEQFF. CDR3 in DNA: TGCGCCAGCAGTGGTGGGGCTAGCGGGGAAGGTGAGCAGTTCTTC.

The chain is built from TRBV5-1 and TRBJ2-7; possibly TRBD2 for D (6 bases). Germline V gene lookup returns CDR1 SGHRS and CDR2 YFSETQ. This CDR3 comprises 13 residues. Trimming removed 4 bases at V and 4 bases at J, with 12 bases between. This CDR3 is CASSPLAGYEQYF. The CDR3 nucleotides read TGCGCCAGCAGCCCACTAGCTGGGTACGAGCAGTACTTC.

The chain links TRBV9 to TRBJ1-4; D is possibly TRBD1 (6 bases). CDR1 and CDR2 from the germline V gene are SGDLS and YYNGEE. CDR3 size: 15 residues. Between the trimmed V and J ends, which lost 0 bases and 8 bases, there was a span of 14 bases. The CDR3 DNA follows: TGTGCCAGCAGCGTAGCGGGGGGCGGGGTCGAAAAACTGTTTTTT. This encodes CASSVAGGGVEKLFF.

The V and J genes are TRBV24-1 and TRBJ1-6; the match to TRBD1 covers 8 bases. The CDR3 contains 15 residues. Germline trimming cut 5 bases from V and 7 bases from J; bases unmatched to any gene: 6. Germline V gives CDR1 KGHDR, CDR2 SFDVKD. The CDR3 reads CATSARDRSNSPLHF. DNA of the CDR3: TGTGCCACCAGTGCTCGGGACAGGTCCAATTCACCCCTCCACTTT.